The T cell receptor (beta chain) under discussion was sequenced for a study of blood T cell repertoires in COVID-19. CDR1 and CDR2 from the germline V gene are MDHEN and SYDVKM. The CDR3 extends over 12 amino acids. Details on this clone: One end of the junction fails to match germline, which may point to a read error.

Method: immunoSEQ multiplex PCR; TCRdb's copy keeps in-frame clones and lacks some. The sample has under 200,000 clones; 70% to 80% are singletons. All enrollees were roughly 18 to 100 years old and from around 25 US areas. The clonotype comes from a woman in her seventies in a cohort exposed to, infected with or recovered from COVID-19 (not recorded which). V gene TRBV28 combines with J gene TRBJ2-1, with 12 bases lining up with TRBD1. The sequenced material came from PBMCs or T cells enriched from blood (not recorded which). CDR3 bases: TGTGCCAGCAGTTTACAGGGACAGGGGGCGGTCTTC. Residues: CASSLQGQGAVF.